This TCR beta chain was identified in a study of T cell responses to AZD1222 COVID-19 vaccine. The study, taken as a whole, reports: There were repertoire samples only from the period after the peak T cell response. Spike-specific TCR breadth and depth both grew after two AZD1222 doses. Donor demographics were predominantly white British with a female majority; clonal diversity may be underestimated. AZD1222 recipients seropositive at baseline numbered only 5 to 7.

TCRdb's table, derived via immunoSEQ multiplex PCR, lists solely in-frame clones and lacks some. The table records roughly 100,000 clones, 86% of them present only once. The V and J ends lost 1 base and 0 bases respectively, with 24 bases between them. The CDR3 runs to 20 residues. Germline V CDR1 and CDR2: LNHNV, YYDKDF (reference sequence). To note about this clone: What it recognizes is unknown.

The chain combines TRBV15 with TRBJ1-1; D possibly corresponds to TRBD1 (5 bases). This sequence originates from an adult who received the MenACWY meningococcal vaccine as a control. This material consisted of peripheral blood, taken 28 days after the second dose of the MenACWY control vaccine. DNA for the CDR3: TGTGCCACCAGCAGAGTCCCGGGGGGAGGGTGGGACTACTTGAACACTGAAGCTTTCTTT. This translates into CATSRVPGGGWDYLNTEAFF. Full variable domain (remainder filled in from reference TRBV15 and TRBJ1-1): DAMVIQNPRYQVTQFGKPVTLSCSQTLNHNVMYWYQQKSSQAPKLLFHYYDKDFNNEADTPDNFQSRRPNTSFCFLDIRSPGLGDTAMYLCATSRVPGGGWDYLNTEAFFGQGTRLTVV.